This record covers a single TCR beta chain. V lost 7 bases and J lost 0, with 12 bases in between. This CDR3 region has 14 residues. Germline-derived CDR1 and CDR2 are LNHDA and SQIVND (reference sequence). This sample is part of a study of beta chain features in type 1 diabetes. Expressed TCRB transcripts were sequenced after all isolated RNA was converted to cDNA. Assay: immunoSEQ multiplex PCR; the TCRdb copy retains only in-frame clones and omits some. The profile covers roughly 380,000 clones, with 15% to 20% appearing a single time and roughly 0.045% taken by the ten largest. The V and J genes are TRBV19 and TRBJ1-1; possible D gene TRBD1, 5 bases. This receptor was taken from a woman between 18 and 29 years old in good health. Sequencing was done on a sample of naive CD4+ T cells from blood. In DNA, the CDR3 is TGTGCCAGTACCATGCAGGGCCTGAACACTGAAGCTTTCTTT. As protein: CASTMQGLNTEAFF.